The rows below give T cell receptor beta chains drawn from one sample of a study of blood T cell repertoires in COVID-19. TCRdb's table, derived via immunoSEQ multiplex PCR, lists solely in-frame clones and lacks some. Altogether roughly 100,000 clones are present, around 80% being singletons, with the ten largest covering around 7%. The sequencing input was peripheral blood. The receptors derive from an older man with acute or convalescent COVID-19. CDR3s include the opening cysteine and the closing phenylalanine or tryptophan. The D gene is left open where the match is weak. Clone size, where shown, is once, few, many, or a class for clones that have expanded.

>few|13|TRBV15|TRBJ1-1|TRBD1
CATSTTGNNEAFF
TGTGCCACCAGCACGACAGGGAATAATGAAGCTTTCTTT
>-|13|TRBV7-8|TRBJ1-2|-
CASSLGPDYGYTF
TGTGCCAGCAGCTTAGGTCCGGACTATGGCTACACCTTC
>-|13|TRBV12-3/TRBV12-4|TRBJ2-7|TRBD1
CASRQGSSYEQYF
TGTGCCAGCAGACAGGGGTCCTCCTACGAGCAGTACTTC
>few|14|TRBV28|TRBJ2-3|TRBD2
CASSLGTSIDTQYF
TGTGCCAGCAGTTTAGGGACTAGCATAGATACGCAGTATTTT
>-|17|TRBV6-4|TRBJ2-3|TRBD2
CASSETWAGGYTDTQYF
TGTGCCAGCAGTGAGACTTGGGCGGGGGGTTACACAGATACGCAGTATTTT
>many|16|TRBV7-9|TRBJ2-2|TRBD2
CASSPTSGANTGELFF
TGTGCCAGCAGCCCTACTAGCGGGGCGAACACCGGGGAGCTGTTTTTT
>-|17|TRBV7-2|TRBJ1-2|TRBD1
CASSLNGGAGQGYGYTF
TGTGCCAGCAGCTTAAACGGCGGGGCCGGACAGGGCTATGGCTACACCTTC
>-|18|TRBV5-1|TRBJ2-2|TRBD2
CASSLTSGGASIGGELFF
TGCGCCAGCAGCTTGACTAGCGGGGGCGCGAGTATCGGCGGGGAGCTGTTTTTT
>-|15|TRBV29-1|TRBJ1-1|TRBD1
CSVGWDRRLNTEAFF
TGCAGCGTTGGGTGGGACAGGAGATTGAACACTGAAGCTTTCTTT
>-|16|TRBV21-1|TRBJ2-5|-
CASSKGERGAQETQYF
TGTGCCAGCAGCAAAGGGGAGCGGGGGGCCCAAGAGACCCAGTACTTC
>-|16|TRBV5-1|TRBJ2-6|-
CASSLGPAAGANVLTF
TGCGCCAGCAGCTTGGGGCCGGCGGCTGGGGCCAACGTCCTGACTTTC
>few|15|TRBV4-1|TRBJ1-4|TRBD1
CASSQSGGAYEKLFF
TGCGCCAGCAGCCAATCAGGGGGCGCGTATGAAAAACTGTTTTTT
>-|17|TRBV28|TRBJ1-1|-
CASSLPGKGSGGTEAFF
TGTGCCAGCAGTTTACCGGGGAAAGGGAGCGGGGGCACTGAAGCTTTCTTT
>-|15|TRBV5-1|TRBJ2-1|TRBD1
CASSFGDREGNEQFF
TGCGCCAGCAGCTTTGGGGACAGGGAGGGGAATGAGCAGTTCTTC
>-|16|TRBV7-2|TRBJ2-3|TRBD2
CASSLSLAGNTDTQYF
TGTGCCAGCAGCTTAAGTCTAGCGGGGAACACAGATACGCAGTATTTT
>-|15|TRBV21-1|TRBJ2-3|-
CASSLDRVPADTQYF
TGTGCCAGCAGCTTAGACAGGGTTCCTGCAGATACGCAGTATTTT
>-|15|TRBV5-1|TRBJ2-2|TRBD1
CASSLQGVNTGELFF
TGCGCCAGCAGCTTGCAGGGGGTGAACACCGGGGAGCTGTTTTTT
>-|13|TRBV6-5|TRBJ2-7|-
CASRGTDTYEQYF
TGTGCCAGCAGGGGGACTGATACCTACGAGCAGTACTTC
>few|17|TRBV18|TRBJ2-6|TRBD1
CASSPRGQLSGANVLTF
TGTGCCAGCTCACCAAGGGGACAGCTCTCTGGGGCCAACGTCCTGACTTTC
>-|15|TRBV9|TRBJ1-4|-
CASSVRSQNNEKLFF
TGTGCCAGCAGCGTTCGGAGTCAGAATAATGAAAAACTGTTTTTT
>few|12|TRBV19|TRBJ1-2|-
CASSIRQHGYTF
TGTGCCAGTAGTATCCGACAGCATGGCTACACCTTC
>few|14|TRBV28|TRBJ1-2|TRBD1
CASIPTSGGHGYTF
TGTGCCAGCATCCCAACCTCAGGGGGCCATGGCTACACCTTC
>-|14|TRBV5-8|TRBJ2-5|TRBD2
CASIWGGIEETQYF
TGTGCCAGCATCTGGGGGGGGATAGAAGAGACCCAGTACTTC
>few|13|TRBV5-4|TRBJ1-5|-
CASSVQGTQPQHF
TGTGCCAGCAGCGTACAGGGAACTCAGCCCCAGCATTTT
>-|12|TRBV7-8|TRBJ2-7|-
CASSVSSYEQYF
TGTGCCAGCAGCGTCAGCTCCTACGAGCAGTACTTC
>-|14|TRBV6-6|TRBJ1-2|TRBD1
CASSLLDRGQGYTF
TGTGCCAGCAGCTTACTGGACAGGGGGCAAGGCTACACCTTC
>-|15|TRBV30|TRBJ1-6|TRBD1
CAWSGQGINNSPLHF
TGTGCCTGGAGCGGACAGGGGATCAATAATTCACCCCTCCACTTT
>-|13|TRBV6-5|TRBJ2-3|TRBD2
CASIRIAGNTQYF
TGTGCCAGCATCCGGATAGCGGGGAATACGCAGTATTTT
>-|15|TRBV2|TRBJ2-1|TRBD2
CASNDIAGGVNEQFF
TGTGCCAGCAATGATATAGCGGGGGGCGTCAATGAGCAGTTCTTC
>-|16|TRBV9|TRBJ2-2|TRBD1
CASSVVDRAQVGELFF
TGTGCCAGCAGCGTAGTTGACAGGGCACAGGTGGGGGAGCTGTTTTTT
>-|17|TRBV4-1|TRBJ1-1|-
CASSQEGSGMEDTEAFF
TGCGCCAGCAGCCAAGAGGGGTCGGGGATGGAGGACACTGAAGCTTTCTTT
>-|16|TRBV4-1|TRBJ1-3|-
CASSHMTGSSGNTIYF
TGCGCCAGCAGCCACATGACGGGGAGCTCTGGAAACACCATATATTTT
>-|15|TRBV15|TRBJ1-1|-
CAAKSGSERDTEAFF
TGTGCCGCCAAGAGCGGGTCTGAGAGGGACACTGAAGCTTTCTTT
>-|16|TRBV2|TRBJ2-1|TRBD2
CASSEATSGGSNEQFF
TGTGCCAGCAGTGAAGCGACTAGCGGGGGTTCCAATGAGCAGTTCTTC
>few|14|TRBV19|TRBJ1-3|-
CASSGQNSGNTIYF
TGTGCCAGTAGCGGACAGAACTCTGGAAACACCATATATTTT
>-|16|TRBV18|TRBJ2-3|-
CASSPEAQSRTDTQYF
TGTGCCAGCTCACCCGAGGCCCAGAGCCGCACAGATACGCAGTATTTT
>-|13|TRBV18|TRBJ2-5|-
CASSPNSQETQYF
TGTGCCAGCTCACCAAACAGCCAAGAGACCCAGTACTTC
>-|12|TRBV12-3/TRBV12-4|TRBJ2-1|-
CASSLARNEQFF
TGTGCCAGCAGTTTAGCCCGCAATGAGCAGTTCTTC
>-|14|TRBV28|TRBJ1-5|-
CASSLGLVNQPQHF
TGTGCCAGCAGTTTAGGACTGGTCAATCAGCCCCAGCATTTT
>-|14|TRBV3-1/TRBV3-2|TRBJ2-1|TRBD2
CASSPQTSGNEQFF
TGTGCCAGCAGCCCACAGACTAGCGGGAATGAGCAGTTCTTC
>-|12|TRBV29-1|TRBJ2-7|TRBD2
CSGTSGNYEQYF
TGCAGCGGTACTAGCGGGAACTACGAGCAGTACTTC
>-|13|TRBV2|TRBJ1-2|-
CASSETANYGYTF
TGTGCCAGCAGTGAAACAGCTAACTATGGCTACACCTTC
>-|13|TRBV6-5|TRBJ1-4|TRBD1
CASSTGGAGKLFF
TGTGCCAGCAGCACAGGGGGCGCGGGTAAACTGTTTTTT
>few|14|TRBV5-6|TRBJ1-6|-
CASSQAGGNSPLHF
TGTGCCAGCAGCCAGGCCGGGGGAAATTCACCCCTCCACTTT
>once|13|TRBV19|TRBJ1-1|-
CASNPRHGTEAFF
TGTGCCAGTAACCCAAGACACGGCACTGAAGCTTTCTTT
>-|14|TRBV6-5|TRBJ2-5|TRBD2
CASRGGIIQETQYF
TGTGCCAGCAGGGGGGGGATAATCCAAGAGACCCAGTACTTC
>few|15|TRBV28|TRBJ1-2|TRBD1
CASSYRGRLNYGYTF
TGTGCCAGCAGTTACAGGGGGCGACTCAACTATGGCTACACCTTC
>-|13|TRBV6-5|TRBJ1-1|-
CASNTGTNTEAFF
TGTGCCAGCAACACAGGGACCAACACTGAAGCTTTCTTT